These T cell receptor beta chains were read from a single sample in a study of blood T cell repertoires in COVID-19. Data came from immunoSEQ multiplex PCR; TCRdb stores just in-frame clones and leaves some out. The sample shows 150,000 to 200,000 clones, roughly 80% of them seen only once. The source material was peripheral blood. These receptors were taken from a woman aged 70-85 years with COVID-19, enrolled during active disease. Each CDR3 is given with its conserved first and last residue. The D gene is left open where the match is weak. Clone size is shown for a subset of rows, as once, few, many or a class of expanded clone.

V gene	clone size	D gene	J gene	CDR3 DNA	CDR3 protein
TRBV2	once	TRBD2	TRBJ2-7	TGTGCCAGCAGAGCAGGGACTAGCGGGACCCAAGACCCCTACGAGCAGTACTTC	CASRAGTSGTQDPYEQYF
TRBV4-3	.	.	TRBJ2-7	TGCGCCAGCAGCCAAGATCTTTTCTCCTACGAGCAGTACTTC	CASSQDLFSYEQYF
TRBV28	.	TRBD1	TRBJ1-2	TGTGCCAGCAGTTCGGACAGGGTTGGCTACACCTTC	CASSSDRVGYTF
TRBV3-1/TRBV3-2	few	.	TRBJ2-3	TGTGCCAGCAGCCAAGATTCGACTTTCACAGATACGCAGTATTTT	CASSQDSTFTDTQYF
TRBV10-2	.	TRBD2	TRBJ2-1	TGCGCCAGCAGTCGTCTAGCGGGAGTTTCAGAGCAGTTCTTC	CASSRLAGVSEQFF
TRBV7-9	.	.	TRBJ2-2	TGTGCCAGCAGCTTAAGTCACGGGAGAGCGAACACCGGGGAGCTGTTTTTT	CASSLSHGRANTGELFF
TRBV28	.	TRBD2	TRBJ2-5	TGTGCCAGCAGTCTAACGAGTCGCGGACTAGCGATAGAGACCCAGTACTTC	CASSLTSRGLAIETQYF
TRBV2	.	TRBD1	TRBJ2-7	TGTGCCAGCTTTACAGGGGTATCCTACGAGCAGTACTTC	CASFTGVSYEQYF
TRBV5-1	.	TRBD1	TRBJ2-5	TGCGCCAGCAGCTGGGAATGGACAGGAGGAGAGACCCAGTACTTC	CASSWEWTGGETQYF
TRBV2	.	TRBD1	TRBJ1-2	TGTGCAGTGGGGACAGGGGACGGCTACACCTTC	CAVGTGDGYTF
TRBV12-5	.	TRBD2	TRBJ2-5	TGTGCTAGTGGCCCGGGGGGTAGCGGTCAAGAGACCCAGTACTTC	CASGPGGSGQETQYF
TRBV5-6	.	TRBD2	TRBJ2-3	TGTGCCAGCAGCCCGGGAGGAGATACGCAGTATTTT	CASSPGGDTQYF
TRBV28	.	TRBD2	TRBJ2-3	TGTGCCACCCAACGGATATTGTACGGCGGGAGGGGGGCAGATACGCAGTATTTT	CATQRILYGGRGADTQYF
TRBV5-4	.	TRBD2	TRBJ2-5	TGTGCCAGCAGCTTTCCGGGACTAGCGGAAGAGACCCAGTACTTC	CASSFPGLAEETQYF
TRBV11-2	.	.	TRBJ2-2	TGTGCCAGCAGCCCTAGGGGGGGGGCGAACACCGGGGAGCTGTTTTTT	CASSPRGGANTGELFF
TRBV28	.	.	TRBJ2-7	TGTGCCAGCAGTTTGGTCGACAGGAGCTCCTACGAGCAGTACTTC	CASSLVDRSSYEQYF
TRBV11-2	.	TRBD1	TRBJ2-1	TGTGCCAGCAGCTTTAACAGGGGTCTGAATGAGCAGTTCTTC	CASSFNRGLNEQFF
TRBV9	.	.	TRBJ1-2	TGTGCCAGCAGCGGGGGAGGTGTGGCCTATGGCTACACCTTC	CASSGGGVAYGYTF
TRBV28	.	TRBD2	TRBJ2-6	TGTGCCAGCTTAAAGACTAGCGGGAGCCCTGGGGCCAACGTCCTGACTTTC	CASLKTSGSPGANVLTF
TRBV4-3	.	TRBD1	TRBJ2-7	TGCGCCAGCAGCCAAGGGACAGGTGATATCAAAAACGAGCAGTACTTC	CASSQGTGDIKNEQYF
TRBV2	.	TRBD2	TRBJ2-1	TGTGCCAGCAGTGAAACTAGCGGGAGGGCCTACGGCCAGTTCTTC	CASSETSGRAYGQFF
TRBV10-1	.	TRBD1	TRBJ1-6	TGCGCCAGCAGTCGACGGGACAGAGCAACATCACCCCTCCACTTT	CASSRRDRATSPLHF
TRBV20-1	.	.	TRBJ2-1	TGCAGTGCTAGTCGGAGGGACCCGAGCTCCTACAATGAGCAGTTCTTC	CSASRRDPSSYNEQFF
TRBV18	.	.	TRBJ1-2	TGTGCCAGCTCACCCGATTACAGGGTCGGCTACACCTTC	CASSPDYRVGYTF
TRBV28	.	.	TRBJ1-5	TGTGCCAGCAGCATAAGTACGACCGGGAGCAGCAATCAGCCCCAGCATTTT	CASSISTTGSSNQPQHF
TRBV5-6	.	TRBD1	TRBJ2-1	TGTGCCAGCAGGGCCGGGACAGCTCGGTATGAGCAGTTCTTC	CASRAGTARYEQFF
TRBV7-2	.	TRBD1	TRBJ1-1	TGTGCCAGCAGCTTAGGAAGACAGGGGAACACTGAAGCTTTCTTT	CASSLGRQGNTEAFF
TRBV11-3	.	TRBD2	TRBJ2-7	TGTGCCAGCAGCCGGACGGGGGGGCGCGAGCAGTACTTC	CASSRTGGREQYF
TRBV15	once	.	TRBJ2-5	TGTGCCACCTCAGGGCACAGAGTACGAGAAGAGACCCAGTACTTC	CATSGHRVREETQYF
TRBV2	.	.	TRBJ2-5	TGTGCCAGCAAGGTGAGACTACTACAAGAGACCCAGTACTTC	CASKVRLLQETQYF
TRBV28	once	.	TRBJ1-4	TGTGCCAGCAGTTTATGGGGGCGCCGTCGGCGAGAAAAACTGTTTTTT	CASSLWGRRRREKLFF
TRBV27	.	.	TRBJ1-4	TGTGCCAGCAGTCCGCTAGACAGGAGAGATGAAAAACTGTTTTTT	CASSPLDRRDEKLFF
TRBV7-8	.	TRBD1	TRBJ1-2	TGTGCCAGCAGTCCTTATAATCCGCAACCCCAGGGGGTCCACTTC	CASSPYNPQPQGVHF
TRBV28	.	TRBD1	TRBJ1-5	TGTGCCAGCAGTCGACAGGGGTTTCAGCCCCAGCATTTT	CASSRQGFQPQHF
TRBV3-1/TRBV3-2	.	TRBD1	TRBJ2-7	TGTGCCAGCAGCCTCATTCCGGGACAGGGGGACGAGCAGTACTTC	CASSLIPGQGDEQYF
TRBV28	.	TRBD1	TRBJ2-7	TGTGCCAGCCGACAGGGATACTACGAGCAGTACTTC	CASRQGYYEQYF
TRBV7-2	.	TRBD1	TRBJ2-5	TGTGCCAGCAGCTTCGGTTATACTAGCCTGGGACAGGGAGAGACCCAGTACTTC	CASSFGYTSLGQGETQYF
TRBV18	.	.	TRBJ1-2	TGTGCCAGCTCACCATCTCAGGGGATTATTAACTATGGCTACACCTTC	CASSPSQGIINYGYTF
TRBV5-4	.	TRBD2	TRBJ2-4	TGTGCCAGCAGCTCCCTAAGCCTAGCGGGAGGGGGAAACATTCAGTACTTC	CASSSLSLAGGGNIQYF
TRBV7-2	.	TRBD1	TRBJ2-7	TGTGCCAGCAGCGTGACGGACAGGTCCCCCTACGAGCAGTACTTC	CASSVTDRSPYEQYF
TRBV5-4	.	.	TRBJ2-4	TGTGCCAGCAGCTTGGGTGGGAGCTCCAAAAACATTCAGTACTTC	CASSLGGSSKNIQYF
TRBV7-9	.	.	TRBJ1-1	TGTGCCAGCAGCTTAGGAGGGCCCGAAGCTTTCTTT	CASSLGGPEAFF
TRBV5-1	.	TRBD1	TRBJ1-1	TGCGCCAGCAGGGGACAGACGAACACTGAAGCTTTCTTT	CASRGQTNTEAFF
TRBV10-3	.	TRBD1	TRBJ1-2	TGTGCCATCAGTGACCCCGACAGGGGGCTCTATGGCTACACCTTC	CAISDPDRGLYGYTF
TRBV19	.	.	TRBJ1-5	TGTGCCAGTAGTATTGGGACACTAAATCAGCCCCAGCATTTT	CASSIGTLNQPQHF
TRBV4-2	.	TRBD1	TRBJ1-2	TGTGCCAGCGTCGGGACAGGGTCTAATTATGGCTACACCTTC	CASVGTGSNYGYTF